The present T cell receptor (beta chain) was sequenced within a study of B cell selection in AIRE deficiency. The study, taken as a whole, reports: Only TCRbeta was sequenced; 35% to 40% of shared healthy Treg sequences appeared in Tconv. About 33% of healthy-donor shared Treg TCRbeta sequences appeared in patient Tconv cells. Of roughly 3,300 shared Treg TCRbeta sequences, 25% to 35% were healthy-donor-only and around 9% patient-only.

In the case of this clone: The antigen is undetermined.

The regulatory T cell sort gate was CD4+CD25hiCD127low/negative. Healthy unrelated donors supplied the control samples. TCRdb keeps only in-frame clones here, not all; method: immunoSEQ multiplex PCR. The sample holds roughly 24,000 clones, roughly 90% seen once. The TCR originated in a human donor in good health. The sample taken for sequencing was CD4+CD25+ Tregs sorted from PBMCs.

The DNA of the CDR3 is TGTGCCAGCAGCCAAGACATCTCCTACGAGCAGTACTTC. Translation gives CASSQDISYEQYF. This sequence joins TRBV6-6 and TRBJ2-7; D uncertain. Per germline, CDR1 MNHNY and CDR2 SVGAGI (reference sequence). Trimming stripped 6 bases from V and 0 bases from J, with 9 bases between. This CDR3 contains 13 residues.